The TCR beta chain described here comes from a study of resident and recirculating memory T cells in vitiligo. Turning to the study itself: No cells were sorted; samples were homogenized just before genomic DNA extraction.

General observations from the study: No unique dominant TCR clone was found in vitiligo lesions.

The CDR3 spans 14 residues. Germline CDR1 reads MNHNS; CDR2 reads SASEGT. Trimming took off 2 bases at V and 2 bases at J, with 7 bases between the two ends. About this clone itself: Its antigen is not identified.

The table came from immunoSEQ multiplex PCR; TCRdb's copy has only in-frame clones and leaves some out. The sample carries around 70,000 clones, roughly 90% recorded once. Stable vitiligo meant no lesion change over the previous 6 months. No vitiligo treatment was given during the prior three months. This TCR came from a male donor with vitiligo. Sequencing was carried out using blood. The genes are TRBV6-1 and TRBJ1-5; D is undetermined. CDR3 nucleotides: TGTGCCAGCAGTGAACCGGGTGGCAATCAGCCCCAGCATTTT. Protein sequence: CASSEPGGNQPQHF.